Below are 11 T cell receptor beta chains sequenced from a single sample in a study of blood T cell repertoires in COVID-19 (TCRdb year 2020). Library prep was done by the immunoSEQ multiplex PCR assay. Imported from immuneACCESS, the table was reduced by TCRdb to in-frame sequences with V and J called. These copies leave out some clones; in studies compared against another copy, an unresolved V gene accounts for under half, and the cause of the remainder is not known. The sample yields over 350,000 clones; about nine tenths were counted once. The ten largest clones represent more than 0.85% of the sample. The sequenced material came from PBMCs or T cells enriched from blood (not recorded which). The receptors originated from a woman between 40 and 50 years old who had been exposed to COVID-19.

The chain carries TRBV5-4 and TRBJ2-1; 9 bases agree with TRBD2. Germline V CDR1 and CDR2: SGHNT, YYREEE (reference sequence). Unmatched junction bases numbered 12, after V lost 10 bases and J lost 7 bases. The CDR3 spans 14 residues. As DNA, the CDR3 is TGTGCCTGCCGACTGCGGGAGGGCCAGAATGAGCAGTTCTTC. Translated: CACRLREGQNEQFF.

The V call is TRBV27, the J call TRBJ1-2, with TRBD1 identical over 10 bases. CDR3 length: 14 residues. Germline assignment: CDR1 MNHEY and CDR2 SMNVEV (reference sequence). V was pared by 4 bases and J by 4 bases, with 3 bases of the junction left unmatched. CDR3 protein: CASSYGQGVYGYTF. Written as DNA, the CDR3 is TGTGCCAGCAGTTACGGACAGGGGGTCTATGGCTACACCTTC.

This chain uses TRBV6-5 with TRBJ1-4; D may be TRBD1 (6 bases). V lost 0 bases to trimming and J lost 1 base, with 9 bases between them. This CDR3 comprises 16 residues. Germline assignment: CDR1 MNHEY and CDR2 SVGAGI. The CDR3 DNA sequence: TGTGCCAGCAGTTACTCGGGGGCTCAAACTAATGAAAAACTGTTTTTT. This translates into CASSYSGAQTNEKLFF.

This chain links TRBV24-1 with TRBJ1-5; 7 bases map to TRBD1. CDR1 is KGHDR and CDR2 is SFDVKD in the germline V gene. The junction had 8 bases not matched to a gene; V was cut back by 2 bases and J by 11 bases. This CDR3 is built from 14 residues. The CDR3 DNA is TGTGCCACCAGTGATTCCTCGACAGGGTTCTCCCAGCATTTT. Protein: CATSDSSTGFSQHF.

This clone was found once. V gene TRBV11-3 combines with J gene TRBJ2-3; 10 nucleotides align to TRBD2. This CDR3 has 15 residues. The V and J ends lost 5 bases and 5 bases, in that order; junction bases with no gene match: 7. The germline gives CDR1 SGHNT, CDR2 YENEEA. In DNA, the CDR3 is TGTGCCAGCAGCCCCCGTCGGACTAGCGGAGATACGCAGTATTTT. Translated: CASSPRRTSGDTQYF.

The chain joins TRBV3-1 (or the pseudogene TRBV3-2) to TRBJ1-6; no reliable D call. The CDR3 has 13 amino acids. V lost 4 bases to trimming and J lost 9 bases, with 10 bases between them. The germline V gene encodes CDR1 LGHDT and CDR2 YNNKEL (reference sequence). The CDR3 sequence: CASSPGGPSPLHF. In DNA, the CDR3 is TGTGCCAGCAGCCCCGGCGGGCCTTCACCCCTCCACTTT.

This sequence joins TRBV29-1 and TRBJ2-3, with D possibly being TRBD2 (5 bases). There are 11 residues in the CDR3. Germline CDR1 and CDR2: SQVTM and ANQGSEA. CDR3 residues: CSGRATDTQYF. CDR3 sequence (DNA): TGCAGTGGGCGGGCCACAGATACGCAGTATTTT.

This chain uses TRBV2 with TRBJ1-1, with no clear D. The CDR3 covers 13 residues. Germline CDR1 is SNHLY and CDR2 is FYNNEI. Trimming removed 3 bases from V and 8 bases from J, with 13 bases in between. The CDR3 DNA reads TGTGCCAGCAGTGATTTGCCTCAGGTAGAAGCTTTCTTT. It encodes CASSDLPQVEAFF. Combining the CDR3 with reference TRBV2 and TRBJ1-1 gives the whole variable domain EPEVTQTPSHQVTQMGQEVILRCVPISNHLYFYWYRQILGQKVEFLVSFYNNEISEKSEIFDDQFSVERPDGSNFTLKIRSTKLEDSAMYFCASSDLPQVEAFFGQGTRLTVV.

This chain uses TRBV9 with TRBJ2-2; TRBD1 might be the D (5 bases). The length of the CDR3 is 13 residues. V was pared by 5 bases and J by 4 bases, with 9 bases between. Germline CDR1 SGDLS, CDR2 YYNGEE. CDR3: CASRGLSTGELFF. The CDR3 DNA reads TGTGCCAGCAGGGGGCTGAGCACCGGGGAGCTGTTTTTT. Full variable domain (rest looked up from reference TRBV9 and TRBJ2-2): DSGVTQTPKHLITATGQRVTLRCSPRSGDLSVYWYQQSLDQGLQFLIQYYNGEERAKGNILERFSAQQFPDLHSELNLSSLELGDSALYFCASRGLSTGELFFGEGSRLTVL.

This CDR3 is CASSVNSPLHF. In nucleotides, the CDR3 is TGCGCCAGCAGTGTAAATTCACCCCTCCACTTT. This chain joins TRBV10-1 and TRBJ1-6; the D is unclear. The V gene's germline CDR1 is WNHNN and CDR2 SYGVQD (reference sequence). This CDR3 spans 11 amino acids. Trimming left V 4 bases short and J 7 bases short, with 2 bases between.

The chain uses TRBV18 and TRBJ1-3, with 7 positions matching TRBD1. J was trimmed by 1 base and V by 2 bases; bases with no gene match: 5. The CDR3 length is 16 residues. Germline assignment: CDR1 KGHSH and CDR2 LQKENI. This CDR3 reads CASSPWTGVSGNTIYF. The CDR3 region has the DNA TGTGCCAGCTCACCATGGACAGGTGTGTCTGGAAACACCATATATTTT.